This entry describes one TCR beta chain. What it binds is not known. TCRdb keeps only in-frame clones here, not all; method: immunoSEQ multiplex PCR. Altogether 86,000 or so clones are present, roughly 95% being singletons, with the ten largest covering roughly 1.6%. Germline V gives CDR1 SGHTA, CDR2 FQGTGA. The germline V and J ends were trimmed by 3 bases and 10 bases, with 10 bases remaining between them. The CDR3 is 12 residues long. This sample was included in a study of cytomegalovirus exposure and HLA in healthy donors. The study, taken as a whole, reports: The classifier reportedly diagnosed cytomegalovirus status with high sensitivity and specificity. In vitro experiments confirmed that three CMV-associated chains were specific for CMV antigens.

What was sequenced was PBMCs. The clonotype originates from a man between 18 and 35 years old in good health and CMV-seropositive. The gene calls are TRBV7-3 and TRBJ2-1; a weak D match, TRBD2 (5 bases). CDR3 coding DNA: TGTGCCAGCAGCTTCGGACTCGGCGAGCAGTTCTTC. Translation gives CASSFGLGEQFF.